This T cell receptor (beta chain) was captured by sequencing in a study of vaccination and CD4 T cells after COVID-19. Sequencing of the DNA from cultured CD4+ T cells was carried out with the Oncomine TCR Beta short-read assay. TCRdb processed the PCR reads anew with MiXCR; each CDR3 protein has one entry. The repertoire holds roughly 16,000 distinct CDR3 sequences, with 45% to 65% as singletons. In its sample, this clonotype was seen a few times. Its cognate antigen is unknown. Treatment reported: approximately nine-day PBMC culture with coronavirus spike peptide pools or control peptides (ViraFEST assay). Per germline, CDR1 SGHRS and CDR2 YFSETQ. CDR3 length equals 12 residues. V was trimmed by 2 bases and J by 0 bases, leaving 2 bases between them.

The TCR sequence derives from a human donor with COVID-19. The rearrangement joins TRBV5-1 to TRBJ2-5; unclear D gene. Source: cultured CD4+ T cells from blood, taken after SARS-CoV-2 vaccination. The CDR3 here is CASSLDQETQYF. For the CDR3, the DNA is TGCGCCAGCAGCTTAGACCAAGAGACCCAGTACTTC.